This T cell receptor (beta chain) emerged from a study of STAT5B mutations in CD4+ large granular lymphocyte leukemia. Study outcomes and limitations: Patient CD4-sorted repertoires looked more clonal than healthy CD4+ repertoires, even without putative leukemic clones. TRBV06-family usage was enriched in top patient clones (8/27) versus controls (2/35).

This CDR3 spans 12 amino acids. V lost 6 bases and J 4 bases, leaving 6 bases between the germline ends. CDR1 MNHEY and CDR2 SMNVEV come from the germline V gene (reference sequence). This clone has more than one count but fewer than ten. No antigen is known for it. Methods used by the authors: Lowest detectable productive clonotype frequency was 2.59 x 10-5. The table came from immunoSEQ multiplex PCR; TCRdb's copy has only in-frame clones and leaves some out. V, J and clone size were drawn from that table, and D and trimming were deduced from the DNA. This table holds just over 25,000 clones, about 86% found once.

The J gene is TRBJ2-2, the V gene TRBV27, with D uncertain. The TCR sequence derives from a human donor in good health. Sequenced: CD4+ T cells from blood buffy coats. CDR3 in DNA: TGTGCCAGCAGCTTTAGCACCGGGGAGCTGTTTTTT. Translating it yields CASSFSTGELFF.